The entry below gives a single TCR beta chain sequence along with its context. Its specific antigen is unknown. No much larger clone exists at a distance of one base, and base qualities are not known. Receptor libraries were prepared by the immunoSEQ multiplex PCR assay. TCRdb carries this immuneACCESS record with in-frame sequences only. Its versions omit some clonotypes, under half of them owing to an unresolved V gene in the studies checked, with the rest unexplained. Across this sample there are some 30,000 clones, with around 91% seen only once. The ten largest make up about 6.8% of the sample. V loses 4 bases of germline sequence and J loses 2 bases, and the interval between the two ends is 3 bases. The germline V gene specifies SGHRS as CDR1 and YFSETQ as CDR2. Taken from cysteine to phenylalanine, the CDR3 has 12 residues. The entry retains the CDR3 DNA only, 36 bases that are in frame from base 1.

This sample is part of a study of T cell changes during pregnancy in multiple sclerosis (dated by TCRdb to the late 2010s). Background on the whole study: The study examined how the T cell repertoire changed over the course of pregnancy in women with multiple sclerosis.

This material consisted of CD8+ T cells from peripheral blood mononuclear cells, taken after pregnancy. The source is a female donor with multiple sclerosis, enrolled in a pregnancy study. The rearrangement combines TRBV5-1 with TRBJ2-2; the D gene is unclear. The encoded CDR3 is CASSHNTGELFF. The DNA reads TGCGCCAGCAGCCATAACACCGGGGAGCTGTTTTTT.